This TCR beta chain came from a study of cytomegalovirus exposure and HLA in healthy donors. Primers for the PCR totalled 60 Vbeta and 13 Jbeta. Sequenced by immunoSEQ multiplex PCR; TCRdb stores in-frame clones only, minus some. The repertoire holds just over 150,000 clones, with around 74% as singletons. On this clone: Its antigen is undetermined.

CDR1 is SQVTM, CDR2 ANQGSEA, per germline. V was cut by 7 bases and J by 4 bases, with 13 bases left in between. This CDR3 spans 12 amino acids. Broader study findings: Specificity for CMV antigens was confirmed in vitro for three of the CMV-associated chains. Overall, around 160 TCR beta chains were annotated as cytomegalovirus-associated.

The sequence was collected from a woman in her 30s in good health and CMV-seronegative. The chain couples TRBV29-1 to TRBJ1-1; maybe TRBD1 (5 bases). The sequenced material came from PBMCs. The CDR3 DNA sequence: TGCAGCGCGGGAGGGGAGCCCACTGAAGCTTTCTTT. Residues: CSAGGEPTEAFF. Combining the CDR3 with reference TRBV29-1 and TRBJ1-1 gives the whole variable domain SAVISQKPSRDICQRGTSLTIQCQVDSQVTMMFWYRQQPGQSLTLIATANQGSEATYESGFVIDKFPISRPNLTFSTLTVSNMSPEDSSIYLCSAGGEPTEAFFGQGTRLTVV.